This TCR beta chain is from a study of blood T cell repertoires in COVID-19. Study details: Sources were T cells, B-cell-depleted T cells, or PBMCs; the material itself was cDNA or gDNA.

Original handling: By means of reference gene primer amplification, nucleated cell counts were estimated. The repertoire was sequenced with immunoSEQ multiplex PCR; TCRdb's copy has only in-frame clones and lacks some. V and J calls and clone size are copied from that table; D and trimming were computed from the DNA. The sample lists some 150,000 clones, about 82% seen once, with just under 3% in the top ten. Germline V gene lookup returns CDR1 MNHEY and CDR2 SMNVEV (reference sequence). V was clipped by 5 bases and J by 8 bases, with 13 bases between them. The length of the CDR3 is 13 residues. The chain carries TRBV27 and TRBJ2-1; D might be TRBD2 (5 bases). Material: peripheral blood. The receptor was isolated from a man aged 45-60 years with acute or convalescent COVID-19. The DNA of the CDR3 is TGTGCCAGCAGTAAATCTAGCATCGATGAGCAGTTCTTC. Amino acid sequence: CASSKSSIDEQFF.